A selection of T cell receptor beta chains follows, all from one sample in a study of T cell responses to AZD1222 COVID-19 vaccine. The repertoire was sequenced with immunoSEQ multiplex PCR; TCRdb's copy has only in-frame clones and lacks some. The sample carries about 110,000 clones, over 75% recorded once. The sample was peripheral blood, taken on day 0 of MenACWY control vaccination. Source of these receptors: an adult in good health. Both conserved end residues are trimmed from each CDR3.

V gene,J gene,CDR3 protein
TRBV5-1,TRBJ1-6,ASSPIPGNSPLH
TRBV24-1,TRBJ1-2,ATSDDSGRNYGYT
TRBV20-1,TRBJ2-2,SASRIGGRELF
TRBV19,TRBJ2-1,ASSIEGTSGPSEQF
TRBV7-2,TRBJ1-1,ASSLEFGGVAF
TRBV5-4,TRBJ2-7,ASRKGGGPSYEQY
TRBV4-2,TRBJ2-2,ASSQDLLAGGRDTGELF
TRBV6-5,TRBJ1-2,ASSYRPGNYGYT
TRBV7-2,TRBJ2-1,ASSLVQGYAYNEQF
TRBV7-8,TRBJ1-2,ASSDQGAGGGYT
TRBV6-5,TRBJ1-1,ASSTGAGEAF
TRBV25-1,TRBJ2-1,ASSPDTGSYNEQF
TRBV12-5,TRBJ2-1,ASGRDRASGSSEQF
TRBV6-2/TRBV6-3,TRBJ2-3,ASSYFSTARGRSTDTQY
TRBV9,TRBJ1-1,ASSVSVGTEAF